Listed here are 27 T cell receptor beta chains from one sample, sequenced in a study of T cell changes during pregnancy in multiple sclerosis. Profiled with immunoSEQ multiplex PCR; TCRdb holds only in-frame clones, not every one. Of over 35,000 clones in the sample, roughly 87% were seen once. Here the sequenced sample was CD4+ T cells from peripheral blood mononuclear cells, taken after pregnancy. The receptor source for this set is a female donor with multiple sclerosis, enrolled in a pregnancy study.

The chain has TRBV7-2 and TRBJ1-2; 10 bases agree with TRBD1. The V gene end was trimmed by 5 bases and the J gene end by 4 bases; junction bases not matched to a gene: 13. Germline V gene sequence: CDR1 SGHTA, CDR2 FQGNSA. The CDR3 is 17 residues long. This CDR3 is CASSDRDRGSSGYGYTF. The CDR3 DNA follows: TGTGCCAGCAGCGACCGGGACAGGGGTTCGTCTGGCTATGGCTACACCTTC.

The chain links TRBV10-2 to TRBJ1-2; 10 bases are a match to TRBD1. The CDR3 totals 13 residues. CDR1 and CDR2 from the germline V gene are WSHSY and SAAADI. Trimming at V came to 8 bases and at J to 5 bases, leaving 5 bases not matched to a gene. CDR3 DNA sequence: TGCGCCAGCCACGGACAGGGGGGTTATGGCTACACCTTC. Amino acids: CASHGQGGYGYTF.

CDR3 sequence (DNA): TGCGCCAGCAGCCCCACCTATGCGGGGTCTAGCACAGATACGCAGTATTTT. Its translation is CASSPTYAGSSTDTQYF. The chain employs TRBV5-1 and TRBJ2-3; perhaps TRBD2 as D (6 bases). This CDR3 is 17 amino acids long. CDR1 SGHRS and CDR2 YFSETQ come from the germline V gene. V lost 4 bases to trimming and J lost 0 bases, with 18 bases between them.

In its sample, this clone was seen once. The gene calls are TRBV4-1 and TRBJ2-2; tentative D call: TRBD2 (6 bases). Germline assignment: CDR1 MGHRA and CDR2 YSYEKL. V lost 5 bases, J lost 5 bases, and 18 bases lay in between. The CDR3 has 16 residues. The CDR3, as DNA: TGCGCCAGCAGCGCCACGGGACGGGGGATTACCGGGGAGCTGTTTTTT. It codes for CASSATGRGITGELFF.

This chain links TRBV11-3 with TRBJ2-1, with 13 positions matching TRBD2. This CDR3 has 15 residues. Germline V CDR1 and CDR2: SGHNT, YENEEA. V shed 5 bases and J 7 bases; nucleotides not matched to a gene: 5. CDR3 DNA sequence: TGTGCCAGCAGCCCACTAGCGGGGGGGATGAATGAGCAGTTCTTC. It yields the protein CASSPLAGGMNEQFF.

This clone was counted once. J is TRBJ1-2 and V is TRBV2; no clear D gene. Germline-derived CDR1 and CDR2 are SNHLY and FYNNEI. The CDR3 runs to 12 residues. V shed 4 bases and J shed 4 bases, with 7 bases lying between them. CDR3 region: CASSAGGYGYTF. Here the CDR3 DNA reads TGTGCCAGCAGTGCCGGAGGCTATGGCTACACCTTC. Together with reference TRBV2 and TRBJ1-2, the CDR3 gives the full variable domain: EPEVTQTPSHQVTQMGQEVILRCVPISNHLYFYWYRQILGQKVEFLVSFYNNEISEKSEIFDDQFSVERPDGSNFTLKIRSTKLEDSAMYFCASSAGGYGYTFGSGTRLTVV.

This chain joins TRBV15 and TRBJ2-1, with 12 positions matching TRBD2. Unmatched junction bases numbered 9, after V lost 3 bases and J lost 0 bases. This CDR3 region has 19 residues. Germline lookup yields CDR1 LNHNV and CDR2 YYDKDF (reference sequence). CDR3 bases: TGTGCCACCAGCAGGAGACTAGCGGGGGCCCTAAGCTCCTACAATGAGCAGTTCTTC. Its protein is CATSRRLAGALSSYNEQFF. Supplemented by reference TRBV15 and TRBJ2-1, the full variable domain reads DAMVIQNPRYQVTQFGKPVTLSCSQTLNHNVMYWYQQKSSQAPKLLFHYYDKDFNNEADTPDNFQSRRPNTSFCFLDIRSPGLGDTAMYLCATSRRLAGALSSYNEQFFGPGTRLTVL.

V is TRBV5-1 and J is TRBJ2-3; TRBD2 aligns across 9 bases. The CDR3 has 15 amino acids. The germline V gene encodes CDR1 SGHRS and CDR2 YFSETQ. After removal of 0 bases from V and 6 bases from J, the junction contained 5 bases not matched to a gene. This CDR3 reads CASSLGGGGHDTQYF. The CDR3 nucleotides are TGCGCCAGCAGCTTGGGCGGGGGGGGCCATGATACGCAGTATTTT.

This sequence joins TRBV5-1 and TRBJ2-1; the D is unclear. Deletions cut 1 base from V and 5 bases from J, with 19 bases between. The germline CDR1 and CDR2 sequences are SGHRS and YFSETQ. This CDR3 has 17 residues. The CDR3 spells CASSLSPAVFFDNEQFF. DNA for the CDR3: TGCGCCAGCAGCTTGTCCCCCGCAGTTTTCTTTGACAATGAGCAGTTCTTC.

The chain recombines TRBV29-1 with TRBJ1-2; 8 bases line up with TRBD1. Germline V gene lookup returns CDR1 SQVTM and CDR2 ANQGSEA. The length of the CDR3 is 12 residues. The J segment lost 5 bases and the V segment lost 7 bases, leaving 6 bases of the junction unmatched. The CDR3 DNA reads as TGCAGCGCAACGGACAGGGTTTATGGCTACACCTTC. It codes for CSATDRVYGYTF. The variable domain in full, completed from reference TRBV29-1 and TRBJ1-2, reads SAVISQKPSRDICQRGTSLTIQCQVDSQVTMMFWYRQQPGQSLTLIATANQGSEATYESGFVIDKFPISRPNLTFSTLTVSNMSPEDSSIYLCSATDRVYGYTFGSGTRLTVV.

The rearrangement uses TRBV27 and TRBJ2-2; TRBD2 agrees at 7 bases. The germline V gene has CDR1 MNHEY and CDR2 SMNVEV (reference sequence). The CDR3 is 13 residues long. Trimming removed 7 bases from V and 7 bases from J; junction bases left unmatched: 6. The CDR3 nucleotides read TGTGCCAGCACCACGGAGCGGGGCGGGGAGCTGTTTTTT. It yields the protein CASTTERGGELFF.

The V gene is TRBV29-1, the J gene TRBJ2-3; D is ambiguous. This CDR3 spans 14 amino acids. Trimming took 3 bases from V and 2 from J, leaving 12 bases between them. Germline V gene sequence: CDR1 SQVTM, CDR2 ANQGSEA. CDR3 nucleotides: TGCAGCGTTGAGGTGACACAGAACACAGATACGCAGTATTTT. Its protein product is CSVEVTQNTDTQYF.

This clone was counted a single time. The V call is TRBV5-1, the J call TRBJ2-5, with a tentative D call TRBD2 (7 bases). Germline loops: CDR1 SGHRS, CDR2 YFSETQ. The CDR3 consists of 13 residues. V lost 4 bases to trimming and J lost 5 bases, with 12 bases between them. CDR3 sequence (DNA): TGCGCCAGCAGCGGCGGGGGCGAGGAGACCCAGTACTTC. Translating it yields CASSGGGEETQYF. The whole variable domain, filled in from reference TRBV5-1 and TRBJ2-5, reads KAGVTQTPRYLIKTRGQQVTLSCSPISGHRSVSWYQQTPGQGLQFLFEYFSETQRNKGNFPGRFSGRQFSNSRSEMNVSTLELGDSALYLCASSGGGEETQYFGPGTRLLVL.

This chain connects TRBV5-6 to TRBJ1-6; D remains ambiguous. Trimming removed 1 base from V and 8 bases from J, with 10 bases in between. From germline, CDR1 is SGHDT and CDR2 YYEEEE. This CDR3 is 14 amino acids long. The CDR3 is CASSLNKFYSPLHF. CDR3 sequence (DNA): TGTGCCAGCAGCTTGAACAAGTTTTATTCACCCCTCCACTTT. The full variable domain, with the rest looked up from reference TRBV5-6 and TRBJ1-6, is DAGVTQSPTHLIKTRGQQVTLRCSPKSGHDTVSWYQQALGQGPQFIFQYYEEEERQRGNFPDRFSGHQFPNYSSELNVNALLLGDSALYLCASSLNKFYSPLHFGNGTRLTVT.

The CDR3 DNA reads as TGTGCCAGCAGCCCCCGGACAGGGGGCGGGAAAGAGACCCAGTACTTC. This sequence encodes CASSPRTGGGKETQYF. The rearrangement links TRBV11-1 to TRBJ2-5, with 11 nucleotides matching TRBD1. The CDR3 has 16 residues. Germline CDR1 and CDR2: SGHAT and FQDESV (reference sequence). The J segment lost 3 bases and the V segment lost 5 bases, leaving 8 bases of the junction unmatched.

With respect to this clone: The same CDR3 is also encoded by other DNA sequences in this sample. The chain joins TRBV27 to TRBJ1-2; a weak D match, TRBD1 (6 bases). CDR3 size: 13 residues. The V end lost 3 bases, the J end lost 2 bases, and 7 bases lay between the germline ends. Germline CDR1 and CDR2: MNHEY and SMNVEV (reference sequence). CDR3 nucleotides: TGTGCCAGCAGTTTTCAGGGGAACTATGGCTACACCTTC. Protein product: CASSFQGNYGYTF.

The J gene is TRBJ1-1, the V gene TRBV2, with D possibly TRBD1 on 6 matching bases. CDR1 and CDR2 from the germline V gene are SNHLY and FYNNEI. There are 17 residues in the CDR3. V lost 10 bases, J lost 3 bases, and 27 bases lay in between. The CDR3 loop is CAIQPSSGVKDDTEAFF. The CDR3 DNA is TGTGCCATCCAGCCATCCTCAGGGGTCAAGGACGACACTGAAGCTTTCTTT.

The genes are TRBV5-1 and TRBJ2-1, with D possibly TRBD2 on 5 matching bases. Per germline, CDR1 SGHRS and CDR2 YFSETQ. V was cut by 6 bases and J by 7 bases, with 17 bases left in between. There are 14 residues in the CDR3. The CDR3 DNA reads TGCGCCAGCACCCCCCGGGGAGACGGGAATGAGCAGTTCTTC. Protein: CASTPRGDGNEQFF.

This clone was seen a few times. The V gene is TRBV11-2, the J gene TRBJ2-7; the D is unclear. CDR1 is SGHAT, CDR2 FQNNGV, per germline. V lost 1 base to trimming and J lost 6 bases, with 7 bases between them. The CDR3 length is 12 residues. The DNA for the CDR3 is TGTGCCAGCAGCTTAGTCCCTCTCGAGCAGTACTTC. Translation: CASSLVPLEQYF. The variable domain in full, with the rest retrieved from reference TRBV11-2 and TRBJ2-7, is EAGVAQSPRYKIIEKRQSVAFWCNPISGHATLYWYQQILGQGPKLLIQFQNNGVVDDSQLPKDRFSAERLKGVDSTLKIQPAKLEDSAVYLCASSLVPLEQYFGPGTRLTVT.

The CDR3 sequence: CASSLGPRDYGYTF. Here the CDR3 DNA reads TGTGCCAGCAGCTTAGGGCCTAGAGACTATGGCTACACCTTC. V gene TRBV7-8 combines with J gene TRBJ1-2; D ambiguous. Deletions cut 1 base from V and 3 bases from J, with 9 bases between. The CDR3 runs 14 residues. The V gene's germline CDR1 is SGHVS and CDR2 FQNEAQ. Using reference TRBV7-8 and TRBJ1-2 for the parts outside the CDR3, the full variable domain is GAGVSQSPRYKVAKRGQDVALRCDPISGHVSLFWYQQALGQGPEFLTYFQNEAQLDKSGLPSDRFFAERPEGSVSTLKIQRTQQEDSAVYLCASSLGPRDYGYTFGSGTRLTVV.

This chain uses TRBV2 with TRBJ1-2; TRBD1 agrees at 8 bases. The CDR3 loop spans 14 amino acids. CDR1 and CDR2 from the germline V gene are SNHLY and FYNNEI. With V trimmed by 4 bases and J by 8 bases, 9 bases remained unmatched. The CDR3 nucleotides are TGTGCCAGCAGTGGCGGCAGGGGGCCTGGGGGCTACACCTTC. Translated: CASSGGRGPGGYTF.

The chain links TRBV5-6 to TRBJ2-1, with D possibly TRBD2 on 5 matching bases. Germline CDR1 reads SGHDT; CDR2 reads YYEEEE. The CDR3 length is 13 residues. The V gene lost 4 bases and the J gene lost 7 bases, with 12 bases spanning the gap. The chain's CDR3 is CASSLRRRNEQFF. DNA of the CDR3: TGTGCCAGCAGCCTTAGAAGGAGGAATGAGCAGTTCTTC.

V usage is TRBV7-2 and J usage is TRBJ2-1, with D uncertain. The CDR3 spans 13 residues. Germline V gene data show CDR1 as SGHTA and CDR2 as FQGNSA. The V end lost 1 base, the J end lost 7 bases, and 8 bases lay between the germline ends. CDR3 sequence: CASSLVSYNEQFF. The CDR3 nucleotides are TGTGCCAGCAGCTTAGTTAGTTATAATGAGCAGTTCTTC.

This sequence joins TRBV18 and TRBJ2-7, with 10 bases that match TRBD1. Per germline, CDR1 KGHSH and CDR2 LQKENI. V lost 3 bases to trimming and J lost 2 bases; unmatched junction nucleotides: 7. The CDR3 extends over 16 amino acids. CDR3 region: CASSPLGTGATYEQYF. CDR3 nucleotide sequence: TGTGCCAGCTCACCCTTAGGGACAGGGGCTACCTACGAGCAGTACTTC.

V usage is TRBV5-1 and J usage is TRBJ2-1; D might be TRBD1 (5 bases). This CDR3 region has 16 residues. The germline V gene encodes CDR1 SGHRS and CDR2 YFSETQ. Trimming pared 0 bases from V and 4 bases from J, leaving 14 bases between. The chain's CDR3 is CASSLGFVQGYNEQFF. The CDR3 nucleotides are TGCGCCAGCAGCTTGGGGTTCGTGCAGGGTTACAATGAGCAGTTCTTC.

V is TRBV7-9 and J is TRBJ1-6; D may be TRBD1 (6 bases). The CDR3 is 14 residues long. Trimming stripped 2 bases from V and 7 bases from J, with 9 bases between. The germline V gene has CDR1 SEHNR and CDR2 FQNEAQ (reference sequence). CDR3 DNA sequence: TGTGCCAGCAGCTTAAGACAGGAAAATTCACCCCTCCACTTT. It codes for CASSLRQENSPLHF.

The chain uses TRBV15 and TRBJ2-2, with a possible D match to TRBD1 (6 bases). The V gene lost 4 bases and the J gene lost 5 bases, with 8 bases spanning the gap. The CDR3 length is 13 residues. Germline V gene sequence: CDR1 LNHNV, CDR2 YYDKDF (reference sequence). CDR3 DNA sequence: TGTGCCACCAGCATCGGACAGACCGGGGAGCTGTTTTTT. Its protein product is CATSIGQTGELFF. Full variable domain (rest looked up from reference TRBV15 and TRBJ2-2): DAMVIQNPRYQVTQFGKPVTLSCSQTLNHNVMYWYQQKSSQAPKLLFHYYDKDFNNEADTPDNFQSRRPNTSFCFLDIRSPGLGDTAMYLCATSIGQTGELFFGEGSRLTVL.